The clone carrying this TCR beta chain was counted between two and nine times. Original data processing: From reference gene primer amplification, estimates of nucleated cell counts were derived. The repertoire was sequenced with immunoSEQ multiplex PCR; TCRdb's copy has only in-frame clones and lacks some. The DNA was the basis for D and trimming; V, J and clone size are from that table. The data contain some 240,000 clones, 70% to 90% of them seen just once; the ten biggest clones take up 2.4%. In Seattle, patients joined the study during active infection and were tracked longitudinally. The data originate from a study of blood T cell repertoires in COVID-19. For the study at large: Donors in the United States, Italy and Spain gave samples during acute or convalescent COVID-19.

The sample was peripheral blood. The receptor was derived from a woman in her sixties or seventies with COVID-19, enrolled during active disease.

The CDR3 DNA sequence: TGCGCCAGCAGCTACAGCGGGAGTGAGTACGAGCAGTACTTC. Amino acids: CASSYSGSEYEQYF. V usage is TRBV4-3 and J usage is TRBJ2-7; 8 bases are shared with TRBD2. CDR3 length equals 14 residues. The V gene's germline CDR1 is LGHNA and CDR2 YSLEER. Losses at the gene ends were 5 bases for V and 4 bases for J; bases not matched to a gene: 7.